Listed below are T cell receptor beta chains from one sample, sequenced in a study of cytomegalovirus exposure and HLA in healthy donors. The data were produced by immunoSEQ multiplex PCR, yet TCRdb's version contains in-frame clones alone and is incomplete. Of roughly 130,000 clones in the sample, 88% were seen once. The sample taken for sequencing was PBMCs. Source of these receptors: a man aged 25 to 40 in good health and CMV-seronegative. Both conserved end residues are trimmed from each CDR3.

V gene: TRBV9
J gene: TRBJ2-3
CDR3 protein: ASSDRLIDGPAEVTQY

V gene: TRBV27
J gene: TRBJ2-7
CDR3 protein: ASSLTGSSYEQY

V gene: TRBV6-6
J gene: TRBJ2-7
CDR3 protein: ASSSSTRFDEQY

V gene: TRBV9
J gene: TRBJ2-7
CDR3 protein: ASSVGGARSYEQY

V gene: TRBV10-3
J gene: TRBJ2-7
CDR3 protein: AISEAGGISYEQY

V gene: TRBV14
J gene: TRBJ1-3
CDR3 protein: ASSHRAYTIY

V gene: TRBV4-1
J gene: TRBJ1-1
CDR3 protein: ASSHLGKTDEAF

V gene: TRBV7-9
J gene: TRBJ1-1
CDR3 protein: ASSLMTGNTEAF

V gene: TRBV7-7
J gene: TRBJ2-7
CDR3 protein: ASSSRQGGEQY

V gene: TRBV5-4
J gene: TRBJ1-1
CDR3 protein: ASSLTGMNTEAF

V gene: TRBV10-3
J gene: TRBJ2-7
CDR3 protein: AISDGTGSNEQY

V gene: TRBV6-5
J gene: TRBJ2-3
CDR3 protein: ASRRREGTDTQY

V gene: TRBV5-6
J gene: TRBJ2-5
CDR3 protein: ASSLREAGTQY

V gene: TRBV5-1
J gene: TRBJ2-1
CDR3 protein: ASSSGTGGFNEQF

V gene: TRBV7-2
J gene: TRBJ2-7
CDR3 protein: ASSRSASGVRQEQY

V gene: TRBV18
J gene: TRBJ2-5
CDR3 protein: ASSPPWPAKETQY

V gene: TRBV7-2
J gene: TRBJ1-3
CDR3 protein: ASSLDVRGGNTIY

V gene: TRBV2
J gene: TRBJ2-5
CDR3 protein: ASSREGETQY

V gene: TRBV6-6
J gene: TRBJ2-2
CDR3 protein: AGWDTNTGELF

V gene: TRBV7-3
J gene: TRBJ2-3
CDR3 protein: ASGGSGDSTDTQY